A single sample is the source of the 14 T cell receptor beta chains below, sequenced in a study of control samples from healthy donors and cancer patients. Clones were sequenced by immunoSEQ multiplex PCR, and TCRdb holds only the in-frame ones, with some missing. The sample records about 160,000 clones, 96% being singletons. Sequencing used blood. All receptors derive from a woman in her twenties or thirties in good health.

This sequence joins TRBV5-1 and TRBJ1-1; TRBD1 agrees at 8 bases. The CDR3 is 14 amino acids. CDR1 and CDR2 (germline): SGHRS, YFSETQ. The ends lost 2 bases at V and 3 bases at J; junction bases unmatched: 3. This CDR3 reads CASSFPDRDTEAFF. In DNA, the CDR3 is TGCGCCAGCAGCTTTCCGGACAGGGACACTGAAGCTTTCTTT.

The CDR3 loop reads CASSSSGGIPGEQFF. The CDR3, as DNA: TGTGCCAGCAGTTCCTCGGGGGGCATCCCTGGTGAGCAGTTCTTC. This sequence joins TRBV27 and TRBJ2-1; a possible D gene is TRBD2 (7 bases). The CDR3 runs to 15 residues. V lost 4 bases, J lost 9 bases, and 19 bases lay in between. Germline-derived CDR1 and CDR2 are MNHEY and SMNVEV (reference sequence).

The gene calls are TRBV24-1 and TRBJ2-2; possible D gene TRBD2, 6 bases. V lost 9 bases to trimming and J lost 2 bases, with 15 bases between them. The CDR3 loop spans 15 amino acids. Looked up from germline, CDR1 is KGHDR and CDR2 is SFDVKD. CDR3 nucleotide sequence: TGTGCCACCGGTCCATGGCGGGGAAACACCGGGGAGCTGTTTTTT. It is translated as CATGPWRGNTGELFF.

J is TRBJ1-2 and V is TRBV19, with TRBD1 matching 9 bases. Germline CDR1 reads LNHDA; CDR2 reads SQIVND (reference sequence). Trimming removed 6 bases from V and 4 bases from J; junction bases left unmatched: 3. The CDR3 contains 13 residues. The CDR3 nucleotides read TGTGCCAGTAGGAAGGACAGGGGCTATGGCTACACCTTC. This sequence encodes CASRKDRGYGYTF.

This sequence joins TRBV9 and TRBJ1-2; possibly TRBD1 for D (6 bases). V lost 0 bases and J 5 bases, leaving 14 bases between the germline ends. The CDR3 contains 15 residues. CDR1 SGDLS and CDR2 YYNGEE come from the germline V gene. CDR3 nucleotide sequence: TGTGCCAGCAGCGTAGGTACAGGGCCAATGTATGGCTACACCTTC. Translated, it gives CASSVGTGPMYGYTF.

The chain recombines TRBV5-4 with TRBJ2-7; 10 positions agree with TRBD2. The V gene's germline CDR1 is SGHNT and CDR2 YYREEE (reference sequence). Unmatched junction bases numbered 6, after V lost 4 bases and J lost 2 bases. This CDR3 contains 15 residues. In nucleotides, the CDR3 is TGTGCCAGCAGCCGGGGGACTAGCGTAACCTACGAGCAGTACTTC. Amino acids: CASSRGTSVTYEQYF.

The chain is built from TRBV28 and TRBJ1-6; no reliable D call. Trimming pared 4 bases from V and 0 bases from J, leaving 16 bases between. Germline CDR1 reads MDHEN; CDR2 reads SYDVKM. This CDR3 is 18 amino acids long. Here the CDR3 DNA reads TGTGCCAGCAGTTCCGATAGGGCAGCCAGCTCCTATAATTCACCCCTCCACTTT. It translates to CASSSDRAASSYNSPLHF. Together with reference TRBV28 and TRBJ1-6, the CDR3 gives the full variable domain: DVKVTQSSRYLVKRTGEKVFLECVQDMDHENMFWYRQDPGLGLRLIYFSYDVKMKEKGDIPEGYSVSREKKERFSLILESASTNQTSMYLCASSSDRAASSYNSPLHFGNGTRLTVT.

The chain carries TRBV19 and TRBJ2-3; 7 nucleotides align to TRBD2. The CDR3 extends over 12 amino acids. Germline CDR1 is LNHDA and CDR2 is SQIVND (reference sequence). J was trimmed by 5 bases and V by 10 bases; bases with no gene match: 6. The CDR3 reads CAISTGGDTQYF. As DNA, the CDR3 is TGTGCCATTTCCACGGGGGGAGATACGCAGTATTTT.

This chain uses TRBV28 with TRBJ1-5; 9 nucleotides line up with TRBD1. The germline gives CDR1 MDHEN, CDR2 SYDVKM. J was trimmed by 6 bases and V by 5 bases; bases with no gene match: 8. The CDR3 is 15 amino acids. The CDR3 bases are TGTGCCAGCAGTCCCGGGACAGGGAGTGGTCAGCCCCAGCATTTT. Its protein is CASSPGTGSGQPQHF.

The chain uses TRBV9 and TRBJ1-2; D is undetermined. Trimming stripped 0 bases from V and 3 bases from J, with 3 bases between. The CDR3 is made up of 12 amino acids. In germline, CDR1 is SGDLS, CDR2 YYNGEE. For the CDR3, the DNA is TGTGCCAGCAGCGTAGGCTACTATGGCTACACCTTC. Residues: CASSVGYYGYTF.

This chain uses TRBV7-9 with TRBJ2-7; the D gene is possibly TRBD2 (6 bases). The V gene's germline CDR1 is SEHNR and CDR2 FQNEAQ (reference sequence). The CDR3 contains 15 residues. The V end lost 0 bases, the J end lost 4 bases, and 13 bases lay between the germline ends. CDR3 DNA sequence: TGTGCCAGCAGCTTAGCGGAGGGGCGAGGTTACGAGCAGTACTTC. Amino acid sequence: CASSLAEGRGYEQYF.

This clone was seen just once. This chain connects TRBV9 to TRBJ2-2; TRBD2 matches at 10 bases. The CDR3 is 16 residues long. The V gene's germline CDR1 is SGDLS and CDR2 YYNGEE. V shed 0 bases and J 4 bases; nucleotides not matched to a gene: 3. This CDR3 reads CASSVGASGGTGELFF. The CDR3 DNA sequence: TGTGCCAGCAGCGTAGGAGCTAGCGGGGGCACCGGGGAGCTGTTTTTT.

V usage is TRBV19 and J usage is TRBJ2-1; 12 bases fit TRBD2. Trimming cost V 3 bases and J 6 bases; bases outside gene matches: 6. CDR3 length: 16 residues. From germline, CDR1 is LNHDA and CDR2 SQIVND (reference sequence). The CDR3 nucleotides are TGTGCCAGTAGTATCCGGCTAGCGGGAGGGACCAATGAGCAGTTCTTC. Its translation: CASSIRLAGGTNEQFF.

The chain carries TRBV4-1 and TRBJ1-4; TRBD1 aligns across 7 bases. CDR1 is MGHRA, CDR2 YSYEKL, per germline. There are 17 residues in the CDR3. The J segment lost 4 bases and the V segment lost 4 bases, leaving 12 bases of the junction unmatched. The CDR3 DNA is TGCGCCAGCAGCCCGGGACAGTCGGTGGCAAGTAATGAAAAACTGTTTTTT. Its translation: CASSPGQSVASNEKLFF.